This is a list of T cell receptor beta chains from one sample in a study of T cell responses to AZD1222 COVID-19 vaccine. Produced via immunoSEQ multiplex PCR; TCRdb's table is partial and in-frame only. The sample includes about 180,000 clones, about 92% seen only once; the top ten take less than 3%. Sequencing was performed on peripheral blood, taken on day 0 of AZD1222 vaccination. The receptor set was obtained from an adult in good health. The CDR3 runs from the conserved cysteine through the conserved F or W. D genes are given only for firm matches. For some rows the clone size is stated as once, few or many, or as a class when expanded; others skip it.

D,J,size,V,CDR3,DNA
TRBD1,TRBJ1-4,-,TRBV20-1,CSASRQGEIRGEKLFF,TGCAGTGCTAGTAGGCAGGGAGAGATCAGGGGGGAAAAACTGTTTTTT
-,TRBJ1-1,-,TRBV2,CASKGQMNTEAFF,TGTGCCAGCAAAGGACAGATGAACACTGAAGCTTTCTTT
-,TRBJ2-5,-,TRBV6-5,CASTLTGGQTQYF,TGTGCCAGCACCTTGACAGGCGGGCAGACCCAGTACTTC
-,TRBJ1-2,-,TRBV6-2/TRBV6-3,CASSEQGYSYGYTF,TGTGCCAGCAGCGAGCAGGGTTACAGCTATGGCTACACCTTC
TRBD1,TRBJ2-1,-,TRBV19,CASSLLAGTANNEQFF,TGTGCCAGTAGTTTGTTAGCCGGGACAGCGAACAATGAGCAGTTCTTC
TRBD1,TRBJ1-2,-,TRBV7-9,CASSGGTGDTF,TGTGCCAGCAGCGGTGGGACAGGGGATACCTTC
TRBD1,TRBJ1-4,-,TRBV15,CATSPSQGAEEKLFF,TGTGCCACCAGCCCGTCGCAGGGGGCCGAGGAAAAACTGTTTTTT
-,TRBJ2-3,-,TRBV5-1,CASSLEIGATDTQYF,TGCGCCAGCAGCCTTGAAATCGGGGCCACAGATACGCAGTATTTT
TRBD1,TRBJ1-2,-,TRBV19,CASRGQPTEYTF,TGTGCCAGTAGGGGACAGCCCACGGAATACACCTTC
-,TRBJ1-3,-,TRBV28,CASSGKSGQSGNTIYF,TGTGCCAGCTCGGGTAAAAGCGGGCAGTCTGGAAACACCATATATTTT
TRBD1,TRBJ2-7,-,TRBV6-5,CALGQGAPEQYF,TGTGCCTTGGGACAGGGGGCGCCTGAGCAGTACTTC
TRBD2,TRBJ2-3,-,TRBV19,CASSIGLLAGISDTQYF,TGTGCCAGTAGTATAGGCTTACTAGCGGGAATTTCGGATACGCAGTATTTT
-,TRBJ1-4,-,TRBV24-1,CATSLGGSNEKLFF,TGTGCCACCAGTTTAGGGGGTTCTAATGAAAAACTGTTTTTT
TRBD1,TRBJ2-7,-,TRBV6-5,CASTTRGLSYEQYF,TGTGCCAGCACCACCAGGGGGCTATCCTACGAGCAGTACTTC
TRBD2,TRBJ2-1,-,TRBV4-1,CASSQGWGGSYNEQFF,TGCGCCAGCAGCCAAGGATGGGGGGGAAGCTACAATGAGCAGTTCTTC
TRBD2,TRBJ2-7,-,TRBV11-2,CASSYFSGRASYEQYF,TGTGCCAGCAGCTACTTCAGCGGGAGAGCCTCCTACGAGCAGTACTTC
-,TRBJ1-2,once,TRBV12-3/TRBV12-4,CASSLSIRRGYTF,TGTGCCAGCAGTTTGAGTATTCGAAGGGGCTACACCTTC
-,TRBJ2-1,-,TRBV30,CAWSWRGLEDEQFF,TGTGCCTGGAGTTGGAGGGGGCTTGAGGATGAGCAGTTCTTC
-,TRBJ2-3,-,TRBV5-4,CASSLGDTQYF,TGTGCCAGCAGCTTAGGAGATACGCAGTATTTT
-,TRBJ1-4,-,TRBV7-8,CASSLEVVGEKLFF,TGTGCCAGCAGCTTAGAAGTCGTGGGGGAAAAACTGTTTTTT
-,TRBJ2-7,-,TRBV29-1,CSVEKSSYEQYF,TGCAGCGTTGAGAAGAGCTCCTACGAGCAGTACTTC
TRBD2,TRBJ2-3,-,TRBV10-1,CASSDGTSGGDTQYF,TGCGCCAGCAGTGATGGGACTAGCGGGGGAGATACGCAGTATTTT
-,TRBJ2-2,-,TRBV15,CATSRDIWDKNTGELFF,TGTGCCACCAGCAGAGATATTTGGGACAAAAACACCGGGGAGCTGTTTTTT
TRBD2,TRBJ2-1,-,TRBV3-1/TRBV3-2,CASSPGLAGGPGEQFF,TGTGCCAGCAGCCCTGGACTAGCGGGAGGGCCTGGTGAGCAGTTCTTC
TRBD1,TRBJ1-6,-,TRBV7-9,CASSLVRGRRDSPLHF,TGTGCCAGCAGCTTAGTCAGGGGGCGTCGGGATTCACCCCTCCACTTT
TRBD1,TRBJ1-6,-,TRBV3-1/TRBV3-2,CASSRTGENSPLHF,TGTGCCAGCAGCCGAACAGGGGAAAATTCACCCCTCCACTTT
-,TRBJ1-1,-,TRBV16,CASSHSGGNTEAFF,TGTGCCAGCAGCCACTCTGGGGGGAACACTGAAGCTTTCTTT
-,TRBJ1-1,-,TRBV5-6,CASSPQGLGNTEAFF,TGTGCCAGCAGCCCGCAGGGGCTGGGGAACACTGAAGCTTTCTTT
TRBD1,TRBJ2-7,-,TRBV12-5,CASGPGQGSHEQYF,TGTGCTAGTGGTCCGGGACAGGGCTCCCACGAGCAGTACTTC
-,TRBJ2-3,-,TRBV7-7,CASSLISGGSTDTQYF,TGTGCCAGCAGCTTAATATCTGGCGGGAGCACAGATACGCAGTATTTT
-,TRBJ2-1,-,TRBV27,CASSFKGVYNEQFF,TGTGCCAGCAGTTTTAAGGGGGTCTACAATGAGCAGTTCTTC
-,TRBJ2-6,-,TRBV6-5,CASSYSPSSGANVLTF,TGTGCCAGCAGTTACTCCCCGAGCTCTGGGGCCAACGTCCTGACTTTC
TRBD1,TRBJ2-7,once,TRBV19,CASSIPGTGVYEQYF,TGTGCCAGTAGTATCCCGGGGACAGGGGTTTACGAGCAGTACTTC
TRBD1,TRBJ1-1,-,TRBV29-1,CSVSDRGIKDTEAFF,TGCAGCGTTTCGGACAGGGGAATAAAGGACACTGAAGCTTTCTTT
TRBD2,TRBJ2-1,once,TRBV5-8,CASSLGTSGNNEQFF,TGTGCCAGCAGCTTGGGGACTAGCGGAAACAATGAGCAGTTCTTC
-,TRBJ1-5,-,TRBV5-1,CASSLGGYSNQPQHF,TGCGCCAGCAGCTTGGGCGGTTATAGCAATCAGCCCCAGCATTTT